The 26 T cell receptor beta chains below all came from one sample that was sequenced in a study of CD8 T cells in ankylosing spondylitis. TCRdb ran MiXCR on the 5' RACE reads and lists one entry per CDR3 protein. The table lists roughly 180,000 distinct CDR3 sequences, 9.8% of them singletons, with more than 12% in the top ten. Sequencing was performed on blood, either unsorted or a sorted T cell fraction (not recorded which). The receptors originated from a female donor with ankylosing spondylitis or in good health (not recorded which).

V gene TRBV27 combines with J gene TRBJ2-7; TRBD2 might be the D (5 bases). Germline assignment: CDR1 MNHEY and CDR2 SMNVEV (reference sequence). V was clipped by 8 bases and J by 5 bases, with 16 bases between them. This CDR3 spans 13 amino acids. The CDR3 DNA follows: TGTGCCAGCTCTTTTTACAAGGAGGACGAGCAGTACTTC. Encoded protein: CASSFYKEDEQYF.

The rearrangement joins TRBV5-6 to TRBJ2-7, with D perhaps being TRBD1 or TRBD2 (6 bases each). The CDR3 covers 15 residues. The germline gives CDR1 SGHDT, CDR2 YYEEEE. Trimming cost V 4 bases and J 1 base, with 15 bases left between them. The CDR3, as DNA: TGTGCCAGCAGCCTCGAGGGGGGCCGTTCCTACGAGCAGTACTTC. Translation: CASSLEGGRSYEQYF.

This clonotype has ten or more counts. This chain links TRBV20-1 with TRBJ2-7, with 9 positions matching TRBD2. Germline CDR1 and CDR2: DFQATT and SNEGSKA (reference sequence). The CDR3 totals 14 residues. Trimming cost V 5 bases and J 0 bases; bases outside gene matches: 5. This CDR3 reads CSASGLASSYEQYF. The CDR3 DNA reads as TGCAGTGCTTCTGGACTAGCGAGCTCCTACGAGCAGTACTTC.

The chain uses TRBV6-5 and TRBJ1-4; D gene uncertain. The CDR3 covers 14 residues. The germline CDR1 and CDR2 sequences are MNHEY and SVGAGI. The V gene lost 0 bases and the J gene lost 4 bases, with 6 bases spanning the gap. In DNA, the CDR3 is TGTGCCAGCAGTTACTCGGGAGATAATGAAAAACTGTTTTTT. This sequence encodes CASSYSGDNEKLFF.

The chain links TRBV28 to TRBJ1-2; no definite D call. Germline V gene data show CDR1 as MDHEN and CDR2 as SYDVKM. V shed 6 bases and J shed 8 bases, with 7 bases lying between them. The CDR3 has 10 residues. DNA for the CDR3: TGTGCCAGCAGGTACGGAGGCTACACCTTC. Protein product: CASRYGGYTF.

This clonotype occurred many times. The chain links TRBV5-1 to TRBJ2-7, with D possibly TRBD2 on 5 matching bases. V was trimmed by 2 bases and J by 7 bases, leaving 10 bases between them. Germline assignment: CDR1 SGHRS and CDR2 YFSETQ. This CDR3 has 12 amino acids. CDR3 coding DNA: TGCGCCAGCAGCTTCCGACCGGGGGAGCAGTACTTC. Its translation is CASSFRPGEQYF.

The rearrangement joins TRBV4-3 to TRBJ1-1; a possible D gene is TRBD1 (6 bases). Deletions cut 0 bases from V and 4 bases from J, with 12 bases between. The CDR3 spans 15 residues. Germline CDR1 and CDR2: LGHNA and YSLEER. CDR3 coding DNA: TGCGCCAGCAGCCAAGAGGGGGCGCGGTCCACTGAAGCTTTCTTT. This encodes CASSQEGARSTEAFF.

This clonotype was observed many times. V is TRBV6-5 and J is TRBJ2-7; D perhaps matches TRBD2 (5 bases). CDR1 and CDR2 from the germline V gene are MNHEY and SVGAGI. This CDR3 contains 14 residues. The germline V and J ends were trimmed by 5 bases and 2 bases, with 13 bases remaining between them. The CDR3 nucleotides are TGTGCCAGCAGTACGAGCGGAACCACCTACGAGCAGTACTTC. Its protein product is CASSTSGTTYEQYF.

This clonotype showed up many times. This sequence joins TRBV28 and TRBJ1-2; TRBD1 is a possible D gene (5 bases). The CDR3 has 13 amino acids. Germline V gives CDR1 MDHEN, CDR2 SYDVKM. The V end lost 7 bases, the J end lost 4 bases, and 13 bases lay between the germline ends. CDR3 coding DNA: TGTGCCAGCAAAGCGCTGGGGACCTATGGCTACACCTTC. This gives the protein CASKALGTYGYTF.

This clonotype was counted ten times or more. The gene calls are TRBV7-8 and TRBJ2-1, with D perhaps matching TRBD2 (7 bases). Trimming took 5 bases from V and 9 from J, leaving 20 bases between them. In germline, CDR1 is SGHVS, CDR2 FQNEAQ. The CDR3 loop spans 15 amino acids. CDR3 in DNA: TGTGCCAGCAGCCACCCTGGGGGGGCAGTGAGTGAGCAGTTCTTC. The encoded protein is CASSHPGGAVSEQFF.

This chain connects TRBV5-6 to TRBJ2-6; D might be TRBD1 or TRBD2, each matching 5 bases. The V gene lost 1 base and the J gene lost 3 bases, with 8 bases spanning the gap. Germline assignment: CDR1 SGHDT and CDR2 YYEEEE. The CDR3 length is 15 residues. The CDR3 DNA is TGTGCCAGCAGCTTGAGAGGGGATGGGGCCAACGTCCTGACTTTC. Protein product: CASSLRGDGANVLTF.

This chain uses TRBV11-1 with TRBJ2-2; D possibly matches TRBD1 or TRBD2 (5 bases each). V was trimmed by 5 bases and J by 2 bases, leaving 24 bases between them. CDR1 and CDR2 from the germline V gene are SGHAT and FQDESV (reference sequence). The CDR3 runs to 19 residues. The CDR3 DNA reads TGTGCCAGCAGCCCACAGAAAAGGTCGGGACCATCAAACACCGGGGAGCTGTTTTTT. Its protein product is CASSPQKRSGPSNTGELFF.

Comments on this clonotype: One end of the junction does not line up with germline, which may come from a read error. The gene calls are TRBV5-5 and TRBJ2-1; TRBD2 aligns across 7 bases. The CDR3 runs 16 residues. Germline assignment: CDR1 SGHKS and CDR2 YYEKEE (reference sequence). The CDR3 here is CASGLGRGGYYNEQFF. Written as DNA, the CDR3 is TGTGCCAGCGGCTTGGGGCGGGGAGGGTACTACAATGAGCAGTTCTTC.

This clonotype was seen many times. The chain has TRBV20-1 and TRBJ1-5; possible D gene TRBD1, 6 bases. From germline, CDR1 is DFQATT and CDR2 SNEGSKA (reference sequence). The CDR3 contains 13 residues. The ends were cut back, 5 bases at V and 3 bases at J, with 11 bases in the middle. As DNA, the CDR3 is TGCAGTGCTGAGGACAGCGACAATCAGCCCCAGCATTTT. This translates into CSAEDSDNQPQHF.

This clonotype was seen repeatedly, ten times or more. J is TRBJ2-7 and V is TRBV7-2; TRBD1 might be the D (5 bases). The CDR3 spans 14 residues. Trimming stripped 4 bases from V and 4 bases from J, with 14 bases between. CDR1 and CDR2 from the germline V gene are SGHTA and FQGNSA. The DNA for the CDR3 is TGTGCCAGCAGCTGGGGCGGATACTCATACGAGCAGTACTTC. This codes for CASSWGGYSYEQYF.

CDR3 sequence: CATSGPTGAGRYGYTF. In DNA, the CDR3 is TGTGCCACCAGTGGACCGACAGGGGCAGGGCGCTATGGCTACACCTTC. This chain connects TRBV24-1 to TRBJ1-2; 8 nucleotides match TRBD1. V trimming: 5 bases; J trimming: 4 bases; junction bases outside the gene matches: 11. The germline V gene encodes CDR1 KGHDR and CDR2 SFDVKD. CDR3 length equals 16 residues.

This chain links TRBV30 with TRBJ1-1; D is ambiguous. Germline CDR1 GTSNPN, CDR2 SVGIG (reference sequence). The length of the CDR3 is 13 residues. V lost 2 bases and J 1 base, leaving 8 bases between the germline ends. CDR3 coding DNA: TGTGCCTGGAGTTTAAGTGAGAACACTGAAGCTTTCTTT. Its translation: CAWSLSENTEAFF.

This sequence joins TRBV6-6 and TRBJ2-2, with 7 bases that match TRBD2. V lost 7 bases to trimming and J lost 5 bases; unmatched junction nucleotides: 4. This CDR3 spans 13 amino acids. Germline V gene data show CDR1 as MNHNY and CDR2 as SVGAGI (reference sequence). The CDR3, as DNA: TGTGCCAGCACTATGCGGGAGACCGGGGAGCTGTTTTTT. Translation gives CASTMRETGELFF.

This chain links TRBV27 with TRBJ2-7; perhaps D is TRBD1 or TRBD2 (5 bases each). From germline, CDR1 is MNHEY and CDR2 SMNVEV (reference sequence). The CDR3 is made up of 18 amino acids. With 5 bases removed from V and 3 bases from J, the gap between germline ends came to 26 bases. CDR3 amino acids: CASSPKPGPNAAVYEQYF. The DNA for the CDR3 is TGTGCCAGCAGTCCCAAGCCGGGACCCAACGCGGCGGTCTACGAGCAGTACTTC.

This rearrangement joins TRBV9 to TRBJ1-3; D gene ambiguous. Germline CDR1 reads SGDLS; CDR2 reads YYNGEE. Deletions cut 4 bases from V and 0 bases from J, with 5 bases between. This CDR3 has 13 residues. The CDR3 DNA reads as TGTGCCAGCAGCTCTAGCTCTGGAAACACCATATATTTT. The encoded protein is CASSSSSGNTIYF.

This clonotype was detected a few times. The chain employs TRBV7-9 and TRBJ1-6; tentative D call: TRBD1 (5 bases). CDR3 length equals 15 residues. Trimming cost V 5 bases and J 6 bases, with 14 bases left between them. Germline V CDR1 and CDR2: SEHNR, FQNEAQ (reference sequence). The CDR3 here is CASSLGGALNSPLHF. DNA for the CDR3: TGTGCCAGCAGCCTGGGCGGGGCCCTTAATTCACCCCTCCACTTT.

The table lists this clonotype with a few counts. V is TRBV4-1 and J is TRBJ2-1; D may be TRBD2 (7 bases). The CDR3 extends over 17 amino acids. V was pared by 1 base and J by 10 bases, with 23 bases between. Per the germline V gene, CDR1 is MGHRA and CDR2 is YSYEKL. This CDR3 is CASSQVGGGGPDGEQFF. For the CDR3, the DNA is TGCGCCAGCAGCCAAGTAGGGGGAGGGGGGCCAGATGGGGAGCAGTTCTTC.

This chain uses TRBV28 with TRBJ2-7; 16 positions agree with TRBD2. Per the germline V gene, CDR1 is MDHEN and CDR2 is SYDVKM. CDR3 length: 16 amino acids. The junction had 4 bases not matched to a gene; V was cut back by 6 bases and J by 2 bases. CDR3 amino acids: CASSPGTSGRAYEQYF. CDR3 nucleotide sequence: TGTGCCAGCAGCCCCGGGACTAGCGGGAGGGCCTACGAGCAGTACTTC.

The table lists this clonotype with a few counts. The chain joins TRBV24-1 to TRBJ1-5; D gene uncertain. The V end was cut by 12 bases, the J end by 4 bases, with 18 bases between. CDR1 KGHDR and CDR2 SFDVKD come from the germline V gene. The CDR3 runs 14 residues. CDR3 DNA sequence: TGTGCCCCTTTAGGAAGGAAACCAAATCAGCCCCAGCATTTT. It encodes CAPLGRKPNQPQHF.

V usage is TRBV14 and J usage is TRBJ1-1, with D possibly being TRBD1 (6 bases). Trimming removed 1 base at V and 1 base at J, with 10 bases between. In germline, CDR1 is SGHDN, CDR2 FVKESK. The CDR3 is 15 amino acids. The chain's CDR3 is CASSQVGGANTEAFF. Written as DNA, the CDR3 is TGTGCCAGCAGCCAAGTGGGGGGCGCGAACACTGAAGCTTTCTTT.

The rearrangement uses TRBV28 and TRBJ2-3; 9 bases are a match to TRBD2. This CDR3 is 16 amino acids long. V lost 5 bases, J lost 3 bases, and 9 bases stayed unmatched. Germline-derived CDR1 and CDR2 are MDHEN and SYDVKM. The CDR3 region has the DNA TGTGCCAGCAGTCAATTAGCGGGAGAGAGTACAGATACGCAGTATTTT. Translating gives CASSQLAGESTDTQYF.